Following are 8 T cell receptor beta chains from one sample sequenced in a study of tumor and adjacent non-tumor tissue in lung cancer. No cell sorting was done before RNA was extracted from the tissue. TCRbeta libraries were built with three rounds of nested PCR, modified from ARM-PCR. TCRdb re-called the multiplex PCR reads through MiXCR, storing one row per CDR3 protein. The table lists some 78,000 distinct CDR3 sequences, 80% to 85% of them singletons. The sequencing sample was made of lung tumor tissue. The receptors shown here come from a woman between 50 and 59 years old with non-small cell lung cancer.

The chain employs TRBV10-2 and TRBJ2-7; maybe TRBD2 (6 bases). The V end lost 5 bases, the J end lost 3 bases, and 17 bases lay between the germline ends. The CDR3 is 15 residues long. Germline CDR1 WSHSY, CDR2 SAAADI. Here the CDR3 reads CASSLLAGGFYEQYF. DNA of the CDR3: TGCGCCAGCAGTCTACTAGCAGGAGGGTTCTACGAGCAGTACTTC.

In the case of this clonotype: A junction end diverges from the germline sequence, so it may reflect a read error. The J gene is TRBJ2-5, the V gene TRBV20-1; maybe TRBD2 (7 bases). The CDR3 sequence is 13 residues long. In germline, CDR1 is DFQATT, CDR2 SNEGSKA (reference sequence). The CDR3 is CSVRDGGGETQYF. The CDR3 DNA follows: TGTAGTGTTAGAGATGGAGGGGGGGAGACACAGTACTTC.

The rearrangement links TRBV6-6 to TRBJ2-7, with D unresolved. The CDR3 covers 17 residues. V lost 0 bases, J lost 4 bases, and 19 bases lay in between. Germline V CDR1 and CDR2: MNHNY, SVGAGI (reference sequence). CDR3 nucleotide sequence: TGTGCCAGCAGTTACTCCCCCCCAAGCGTGAGTACATACGAGCAGTACTTC. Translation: CASSYSPPSVSTYEQYF.

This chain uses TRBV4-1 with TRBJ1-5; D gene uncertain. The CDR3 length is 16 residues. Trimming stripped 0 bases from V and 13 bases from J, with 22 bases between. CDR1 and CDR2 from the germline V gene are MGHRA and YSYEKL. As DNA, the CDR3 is TGCGCCAGCAGCCAAGATTTAGGATACCGCAATCATTCACAGCATTTT. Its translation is CASSQDLGYRNHSQHF.

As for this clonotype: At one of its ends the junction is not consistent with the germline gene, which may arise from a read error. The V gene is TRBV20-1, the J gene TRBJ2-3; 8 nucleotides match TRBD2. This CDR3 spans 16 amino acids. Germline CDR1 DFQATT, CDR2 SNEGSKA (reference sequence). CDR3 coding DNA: TGCAGTACTAGAGGCGTGGTAGCGGGGCTCACAGATACGCTGTATTTT. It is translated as CSTRGVVAGLTDTLYF.

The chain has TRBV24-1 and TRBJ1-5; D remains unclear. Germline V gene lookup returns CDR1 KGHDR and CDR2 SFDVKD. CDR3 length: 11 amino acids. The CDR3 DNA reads TGTACCATGGTACGGGATCAGCCCCAGCATTTT. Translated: CTMVRDQPQHF.

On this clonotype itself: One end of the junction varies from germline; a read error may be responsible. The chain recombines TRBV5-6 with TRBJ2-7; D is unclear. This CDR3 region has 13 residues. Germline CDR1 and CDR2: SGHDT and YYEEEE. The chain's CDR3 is CASSDWRTYEQYF. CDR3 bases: TGTGCAAGCAGCGACTGGCGTACCTACGAGCAGTACTTC.

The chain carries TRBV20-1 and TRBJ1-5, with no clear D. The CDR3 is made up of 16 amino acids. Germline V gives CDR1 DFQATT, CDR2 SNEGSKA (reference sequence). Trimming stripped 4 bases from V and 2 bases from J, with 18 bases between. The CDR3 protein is CSAIPLVILCNQPQHF. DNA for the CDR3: TGCAGTGCTATACCCCTCGTGATCTTATGCAATCAGCCCCAGCATTTT.